This T cell receptor beta chain appears in the sequencing data of a study of shared clonotypes between healthy human individuals. Profiled with immunoSEQ multiplex PCR; TCRdb holds only in-frame clones, not every one. The sample lists roughly 2 million clones; 95% were seen once. Caucasian adults living in Nashville, Tennessee, provided all samples. The trim removed 0 bases at V and 4 bases at J, leaving 5 bases unmatched. Germline CDR1 and CDR2: SGHRS and YFSETQ. This CDR3 contains 16 residues. This sequence was found in a young man in good health. Sequencing was done on a sample of naive CD4+ T cells sorted from blood. Subset noted: CD45RA+ positively selected. The rearrangement links TRBV5-1 to TRBJ2-1, with 9 bases fitting TRBD1. CDR3 nucleotides: TGCGCCAGCAGCTTGGGGACAGGGGCCTCTTACAATGAGCAGTTCTTC. Protein sequence: CASSLGTGASYNEQFF.